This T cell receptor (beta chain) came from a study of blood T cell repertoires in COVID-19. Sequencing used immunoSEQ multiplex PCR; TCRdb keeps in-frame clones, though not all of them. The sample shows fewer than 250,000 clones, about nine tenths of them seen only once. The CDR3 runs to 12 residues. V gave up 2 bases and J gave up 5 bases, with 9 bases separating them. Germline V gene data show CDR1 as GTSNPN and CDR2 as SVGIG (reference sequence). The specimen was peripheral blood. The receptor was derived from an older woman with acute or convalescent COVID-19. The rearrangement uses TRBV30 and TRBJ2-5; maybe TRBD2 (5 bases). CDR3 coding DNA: TGTGCCTGGAGTTGGACTCGTGAGACCCAGTACTTC. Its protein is CAWSWTRETQYF.